These T cell receptor beta chains were read from a single sample in a study of blood T cell repertoires in COVID-19. The table came from immunoSEQ multiplex PCR; TCRdb's copy has only in-frame clones and leaves some out. The sample contains about 210,000 clones, approximately 80% of which appear only once. What was sequenced was PBMCs or T cells enriched from blood (not recorded which). The receptors were sampled from a young man with acute COVID-19. Both conserved end residues are part of each CDR3. The D gene is left open where the match is weak. Not all rows give a size; the values are once, few, many and, for expanded clones, a class.

TRBV6-5	TRBJ1-6	NA	NA	TGTGCCAGCAGCAGGAATTCACCCCTCCACTTT	CASSRNSPLHF
TRBV5-1	TRBJ1-4	NA	NA	TGCGCCAGCAGCTTGGGACAGATTAATGAAAAACTGTTTTTT	CASSLGQINEKLFF
TRBV11-2	TRBJ2-7	TRBD1	few	TGTGCCAGCAGCCACGACAGGGCTTCAGTTTACGAGCAGTACTTC	CASSHDRASVYEQYF
TRBV30	TRBJ1-2	NA	once	TGTGCCTGGAGGTCGGGGGGCGCAGGGTATGGCTACACCTTC	CAWRSGGAGYGYTF
TRBV6-1	TRBJ2-7	NA	few	TGTGCCAGCAGTGAAGGGGCAGGGGGGAACGAGCAGTACTTC	CASSEGAGGNEQYF
TRBV2	TRBJ2-5	NA	NA	TGTGCCAGCACCGGGCAGGGGCCAGAGACCCAGTACTTC	CASTGQGPETQYF
TRBV30	TRBJ1-5	NA	NA	TGTGCCTGGGCCGAAGGGGGTGGTCAGCCCCAGCATTTT	CAWAEGGGQPQHF
TRBV7-6	TRBJ2-1	TRBD2	NA	TGTGCCAGCAGCCCGACTAGCGGAGCCTACAATGAGCAGTTCTTC	CASSPTSGAYNEQFF
TRBV9	TRBJ2-1	NA	NA	TGTGCCAGCAGCGTGGCGGATGAGCAGTTCTTC	CASSVADEQFF
TRBV27	TRBJ2-7	NA	NA	TGTGCCAGCAGTCCTACAGGGATCTACGAGCAGTACTTC	CASSPTGIYEQYF
TRBV2	TRBJ2-2	NA	NA	TGTGCCAGCAGCGGACAGCGAACCGGGGAGCTGTTTTTT	CASSGQRTGELFF
TRBV5-4	TRBJ2-3	TRBD2	NA	TGTGCCAGCAGCTCTGGTCCTGTAGCGGGGCACACAGATACGCAGTATTTT	CASSSGPVAGHTDTQYF
TRBV10-3	TRBJ2-7	NA	once	TGTGCCATCAGTGATTTAACATCCGAGCAGTACTTC	CAISDLTSEQYF
TRBV5-4	TRBJ1-1	TRBD1	NA	TGTGCCAGCAGCTTAGACAGGGACACTGAAGCTTTCTTT	CASSLDRDTEAFF
TRBV2	TRBJ2-7	NA	few	TGTGCCAGCCGCGGGTTCCCGGGACAAACCTACGAGCAGTACTTC	CASRGFPGQTYEQYF
TRBV15	TRBJ1-1	NA	NA	TGTGCCACCAGCAGAGACCGAACAGGGATCACTGAAGCTTTCTTT	CATSRDRTGITEAFF